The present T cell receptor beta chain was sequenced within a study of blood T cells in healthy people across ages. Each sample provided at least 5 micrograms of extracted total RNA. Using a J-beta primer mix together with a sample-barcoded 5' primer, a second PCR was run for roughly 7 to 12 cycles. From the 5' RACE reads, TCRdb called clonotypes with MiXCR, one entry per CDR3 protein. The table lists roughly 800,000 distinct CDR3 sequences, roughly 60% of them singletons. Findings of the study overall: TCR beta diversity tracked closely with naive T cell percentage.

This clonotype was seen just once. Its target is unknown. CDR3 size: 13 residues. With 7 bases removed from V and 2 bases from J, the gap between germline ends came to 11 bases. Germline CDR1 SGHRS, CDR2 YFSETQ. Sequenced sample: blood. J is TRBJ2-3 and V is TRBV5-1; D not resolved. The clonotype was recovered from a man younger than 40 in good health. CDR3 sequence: CASLDPSTDTQYF. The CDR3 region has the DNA TGCGCCAGCCTGGACCCCTCCACAGATACGCAGTATTTT.